Each of the 25 T cell receptor beta chains below was sequenced from the same sample in a study of shared clonotypes between healthy human individuals (dated by TCRdb to the early 2020s). Library construction relied on the immunoSEQ multiplex PCR assay. In TCRdb, the immuneACCESS table is reduced to in-frame sequences with V and J assigned. These tables do not hold every clone; where another copy was compared, an unresolved V gene accounts for under half, and the others remain unexplained. Within this sample are fewer than 1.8 million clones, with around 98.5% of them counted one time only. The ten largest clones capture 0.36% of the sample. The sample comprised naive CD4+ T cells sorted from blood. This sample's cell subset or site label indicates: CD45RA+ positively selected. These receptors came from a man between 25 and 39 years old in good health.

The rearrangement links TRBV28 to TRBJ1-5; possible D gene TRBD1, 5 bases. Germline CDR1 reads MDHEN; CDR2 reads SYDVKM. V was shortened by 1 base and J by 4 bases, with 17 bases between the two germline ends. This CDR3 spans 17 amino acids. The CDR3: CASSLFGGSGLNQPQHF. CDR3 DNA: TGTGCCAGCAGTTTATTCGGGGGATCGGGGTTGAATCAGCCCCAGCATTTT.

The CDR3 spells CASSSPNSYEQYF. The CDR3 DNA follows: TGTGCCAGCAGCTCCCCCAACTCCTACGAGCAGTACTTC. V is TRBV7-9 and J is TRBJ2-7; D unclear. CDR3 length equals 13 residues. The germline gives CDR1 SEHNR, CDR2 FQNEAQ (reference sequence). The V end lost 4 bases, the J end lost 0 bases, and 7 bases lay between the germline ends.

As to this clone: Other DNA sequences from this sample encode an identical CDR3 as well. The chain has TRBV9 and TRBJ2-2; D not resolved. The CDR3 has 12 amino acids. Germline CDR1 reads SGDLS; CDR2 reads YYNGEE. V lost 4 bases and J lost 2, with 3 bases in between. CDR3 region: CASSSNTGELFF. The CDR3 DNA reads as TGTGCCAGCAGCTCCAACACCGGGGAGCTGTTTTTT.

The chain recombines TRBV9 with TRBJ2-3, with 10 bases aligning to TRBD2. V was pared by 1 base and J by 5 bases, with 7 bases of the junction left unmatched. CDR1 SGDLS and CDR2 YYNGEE come from the germline V gene. This CDR3 is 16 amino acids long. The CDR3 is CASSVISSGSLDTQYF. The CDR3 region has the DNA TGTGCCAGCAGCGTAATCTCTAGCGGGAGTTTAGATACGCAGTATTTT.

Remarks on this clone: Other DNA sequences of this sample code for an identical CDR3. The gene calls are TRBV18 and TRBJ1-1; D is uncertain. V shed 2 bases and J shed 1 base, with 5 bases lying between them. CDR3 length: 13 residues. Germline CDR1 and CDR2: KGHSH and LQKENI. The CDR3 coding sequence is TGTGCCAGCTCACCAGGGAGGAACACTGAAGCTTTCTTT. It is translated as CASSPGRNTEAFF.

The chain couples TRBV18 to TRBJ2-1; possibly TRBD2 for D (5 bases). Trimming left V 2 bases short and J 9 bases short, with 14 bases between. Germline lookup yields CDR1 KGHSH and CDR2 LQKENI. This CDR3 spans 14 amino acids. CDR3 in amino acids: CASSPSVSGGEQFF. CDR3 in DNA: TGTGCCAGCTCACCATCGGTCAGCGGAGGTGAGCAGTTCTTC.

This chain uses TRBV30 with TRBJ2-2; no definite D call. This CDR3 has 16 residues. CDR1 and CDR2 (germline): GTSNPN, SVGIG (reference sequence). Trimming shortened V by 0 bases and J by 7 bases, and 18 bases separated the two germline ends. CDR3 protein: CAWSVRAGFRSGELFF. The CDR3 nucleotides read TGTGCCTGGAGTGTAAGGGCCGGGTTTAGGAGCGGGGAGCTGTTTTTT. The complete variable domain, with remaining parts taken from reference TRBV30 and TRBJ2-2, reads SQTIHQWPATLVQPVGSPLSLECTVEGTSNPNLYWYRQAAGRGLQLLFYSVGIGQISSEVPQNLSASRPQDRQFILSSKKLLLSDSGFYLCAWSVRAGFRSGELFFGEGSRLTVL.

The genes are TRBV28 and TRBJ2-3, with 12 bases matching TRBD2. The germline CDR1 and CDR2 sequences are MDHEN and SYDVKM. V lost 8 bases and J lost 7; bases outside the gene matches: 1. The length of the CDR3 is 12 residues. The CDR3 is CASGLAGNTQYF. In DNA form, the CDR3 reads TGTGCCAGCGGACTAGCGGGAAATACGCAGTATTTT. Filled out from reference TRBV28 and TRBJ2-3, the complete variable domain reads DVKVTQSSRYLVKRTGEKVFLECVQDMDHENMFWYRQDPGLGLRLIYFSYDVKMKEKGDIPEGYSVSREKKERFSLILESASTNQTSMYLCASGLAGNTQYFGPGTRLTVL.

The chain couples TRBV19 to TRBJ1-2; possibly TRBD1 for D (6 bases). The CDR3 has 14 amino acids. V shed 3 bases and J shed 7 bases, with 15 bases lying between them. In germline, CDR1 is LNHDA, CDR2 SQIVND (reference sequence). Here the CDR3 DNA reads TGTGCCAGTAGTATCCTGACAGGCTCCAGTGGCTACACCTTC. Encoded protein: CASSILTGSSGYTF. Filled out from reference TRBV19 and TRBJ1-2, the complete variable domain reads DGGITQSPKYLFRKEGQNVTLSCEQNLNHDAMYWYRQDPGQGLRLIYYSQIVNDFQKGDIAEGYSVSREKKESFPLTVTSAQKNPTAFYLCASSILTGSSGYTFGSGTRLTVV.

The chain links TRBV9 to TRBJ2-3, with 7 positions matching TRBD1. Germline CDR1 reads SGDLS; CDR2 reads YYNGEE. The CDR3 contains 14 residues. The J segment lost 4 bases and the V segment lost 2 bases, leaving 4 bases of the junction unmatched. The CDR3 region is CASSVTGAPDTQYF. The CDR3 nucleotides are TGTGCCAGCAGCGTTACAGGGGCCCCAGATACGCAGTATTTT. Filled out from reference TRBV9 and TRBJ2-3, the complete variable domain reads DSGVTQTPKHLITATGQRVTLRCSPRSGDLSVYWYQQSLDQGLQFLIQYYNGEERAKGNILERFSAQQFPDLHSELNLSSLELGDSALYFCASSVTGAPDTQYFGPGTRLTVL.

This chain links TRBV7-9 with TRBJ2-7, with D unclear. Per the germline V gene, CDR1 is SEHNR and CDR2 is FQNEAQ (reference sequence). CDR3 length: 15 amino acids. V was shortened by 1 base and J by 3 bases, with 13 bases between the two germline ends. CDR3 residues: CASSLGVGLSYEQYF. The CDR3 bases are TGTGCCAGCAGCTTAGGGGTAGGGCTGAGCTACGAGCAGTACTTC.

Concerning this clone itself: Different DNA sequences within this sample yield the same CDR3. The rearrangement joins TRBV27 to TRBJ2-7, with TRBD2 as a possible D gene (6 bases). CDR1 is MNHEY, CDR2 SMNVEV, per germline (reference sequence). The CDR3 length is 14 residues. V lost 3 bases and J 0 bases, leaving 9 bases between the germline ends. As DNA, the CDR3 is TGTGCCAGCAGTTTTAGCGGCAGCTCCTACGAGCAGTACTTC. Its protein is CASSFSGSSYEQYF.

J is TRBJ2-1 and V is TRBV5-1, with D perhaps TRBD2 (5 bases). Germline V gene data show CDR1 as SGHRS and CDR2 as YFSETQ. The CDR3 has 16 amino acids. The V end lost 6 bases, the J end lost 6 bases, and 22 bases lay between the germline ends. The CDR3 reads CASKTTVALMANEQFF. CDR3 DNA: TGCGCCAGCAAAACAACAGTAGCGCTGATGGCCAATGAGCAGTTCTTC.

The CDR3: CASSYRQNSYNEQFF. DNA for the CDR3: TGTGCCAGCAGTTATAGACAGAACTCCTACAATGAGCAGTTCTTC. This sequence joins TRBV27 and TRBJ2-1, with D perhaps matching TRBD1 (5 bases). V lost 4 bases and J 0 bases, leaving 10 bases between the germline ends. This CDR3 contains 15 residues. Germline V gene data show CDR1 as MNHEY and CDR2 as SMNVEV (reference sequence).

This clone occurred once. This chain uses TRBV5-1 with TRBJ2-1; 7 bases fit TRBD2. This CDR3 comprises 14 residues. J lost 8 bases, V lost 4 bases, and 9 bases had no gene match. CDR1 SGHRS and CDR2 YFSETQ come from the germline V gene. The CDR3 sequence: CASSPKVRGDEQFF. The CDR3 DNA follows: TGCGCCAGCAGCCCCAAGGTCCGGGGGGATGAGCAGTTCTTC.

The chain links TRBV13 to TRBJ2-7; D is possibly TRBD2 (5 bases). The CDR3 contains 13 residues. The germline V gene has CDR1 PRHDT and CDR2 FYEKMQ (reference sequence). V was shortened by 6 bases and J by 3 bases, with 12 bases between the two germline ends. CDR3 DNA: TGTGCCAGCAGTCCGGGGTTACGCTACGAGCAGTACTTC. Its translation is CASSPGLRYEQYF. Full variable domain (rest looked up from reference TRBV13 and TRBJ2-7): AAGVIQSPRHLIKEKRETATLKCYPIPRHDTVYWYQQGPGQDPQFLISFYEKMQSDKGSIPDRFSAQQFSDYHSELNMSSLELGDSALYFCASSPGLRYEQYFGPGTRLTVT.

This chain connects TRBV18 to TRBJ2-2, with 16 bases matching TRBD2. The V gene's germline CDR1 is KGHSH and CDR2 LQKENI. Trimming at V came to 3 bases and at J to 5 bases, leaving 9 bases not matched to a gene. The CDR3 is made up of 19 amino acids. DNA for the CDR3: TGTGCCAGCTCACCTCTCGGGACTAGCGGGAGGGCCAGGACCGGGGAGCTGTTTTTT. Residues: CASSPLGTSGRARTGELFF.

The genes are TRBV28 and TRBJ2-1; TRBD1 matches at 9 bases. Trimming cost V 3 bases and J 15 bases; bases outside gene matches: 6. There are 12 residues in the CDR3. The germline CDR1 and CDR2 sequences are MDHEN and SYDVKM. This chain's CDR3 is CASSLLGQGWFF. The CDR3 nucleotides are TGTGCCAGCAGTTTGTTGGGACAGGGCTGGTTCTTC.

In nucleotides, the CDR3 is TGTGCCAGCAGCGACCCCCCCCCACAGAGAGCAGCCTACGAGCAGTACTTC. Translated: CASSDPPPQRAAYEQYF. The chain links TRBV21-1 to TRBJ2-7; TRBD1 is taken as the D call from the table, unchecked against the DNA. TRBV21-1 is a documented pseudogene. This CDR3 spans 17 amino acids.

This sequence joins TRBV9 and TRBJ2-2; D might be TRBD1 (6 bases). The CDR3 is made up of 16 amino acids. The germline V and J ends were trimmed by 3 bases and 1 base, with 13 bases remaining between them. In germline, CDR1 is SGDLS, CDR2 YYNGEE. The CDR3 reads CASSARSTGNTGELFF. The CDR3 bases are TGTGCCAGCAGCGCCAGGTCGACAGGGAACACCGGGGAGCTGTTTTTT.

The chain carries TRBV7-3 and TRBJ2-1; D is undetermined. CDR1 and CDR2 (germline): SGHTA, FQGTGA. The CDR3 totals 15 residues. The V end lost 2 bases, the J end lost 0 bases, and 8 bases lay between the germline ends. DNA for the CDR3: TGTGCCAGCAGCTTAGAACCGTCCTCCTACAATGAGCAGTTCTTC. Its protein product is CASSLEPSSYNEQFF.

This chain joins TRBV18 and TRBJ1-1; the D is unclear. Trimming shortened V by 3 bases and J by 0 bases, and 11 bases separated the two germline ends. Germline CDR1 KGHSH, CDR2 LQKENI. The CDR3 is 15 amino acids. CDR3 region: CASSPDGRVNTEAFF. DNA for the CDR3: TGTGCCAGCTCACCGGACGGACGAGTGAACACTGAAGCTTTCTTT.

About this clone: This sample also contains other DNA sequences that code for the same CDR3. The chain combines TRBV7-2 with TRBJ2-7, with TRBD2 matching 11 bases. Germline V CDR1 and CDR2: SGHTA, FQGNSA. After removal of 3 bases from V and 3 bases from J, the junction contained 4 bases not matched to a gene. The CDR3 loop spans 15 amino acids. The CDR3 sequence is CASSFRLAGSYEQYF. CDR3 nucleotide sequence: TGTGCCAGCAGCTTCCGACTAGCGGGAAGCTACGAGCAGTACTTC.

The gene calls are TRBV7-3 and TRBJ2-1; TRBD1 agrees at 7 bases. There are 13 residues in the CDR3. The V gene's germline CDR1 is SGHTA and CDR2 FQGTGA. V was clipped by 5 bases and J by 9 bases; unmatched bases: 7. The CDR3 protein is CASSTGQSGEQFF. Written as DNA, the CDR3 is TGTGCCAGCAGCACGGGACAGTCGGGTGAGCAGTTCTTC.

CDR3 bases: TGTGCCAGCAACTCGGGACTAGCGGGCACCGGGGAGCTGTTTTTT. Amino acids: CASNSGLAGTGELFF. This chain connects TRBV27 to TRBJ2-2; 12 nucleotides match TRBD2. V lost 7 bases and J lost 4; bases outside the gene matches: 4. The germline gives CDR1 MNHEY, CDR2 SMNVEV (reference sequence). The CDR3 totals 15 residues.